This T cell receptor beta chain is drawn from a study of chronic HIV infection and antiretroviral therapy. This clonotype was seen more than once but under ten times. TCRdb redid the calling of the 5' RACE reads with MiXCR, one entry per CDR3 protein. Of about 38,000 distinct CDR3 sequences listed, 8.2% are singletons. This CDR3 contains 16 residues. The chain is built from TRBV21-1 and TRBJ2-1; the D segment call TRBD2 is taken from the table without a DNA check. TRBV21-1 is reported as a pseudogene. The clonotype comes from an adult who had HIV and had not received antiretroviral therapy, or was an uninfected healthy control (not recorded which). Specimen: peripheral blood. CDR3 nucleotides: TGTGCCAGCAGCAAACCCTCCGGGACTAGCAGCAATGAGCAGTTCTTC. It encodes CASSKPSGTSSNEQFF.